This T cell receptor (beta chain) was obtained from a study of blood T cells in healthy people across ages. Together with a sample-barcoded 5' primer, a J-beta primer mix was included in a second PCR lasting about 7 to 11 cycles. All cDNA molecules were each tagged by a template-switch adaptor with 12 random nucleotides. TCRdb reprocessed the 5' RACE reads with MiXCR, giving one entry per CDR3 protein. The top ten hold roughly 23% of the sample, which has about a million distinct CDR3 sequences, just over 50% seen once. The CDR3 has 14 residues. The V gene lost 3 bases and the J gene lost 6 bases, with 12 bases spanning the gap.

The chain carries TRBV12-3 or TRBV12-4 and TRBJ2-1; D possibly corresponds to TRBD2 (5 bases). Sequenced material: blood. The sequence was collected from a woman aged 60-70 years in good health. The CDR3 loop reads CASSFLTRTNEQFF. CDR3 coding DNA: TGTGCCAGCAGTTTTTTAACTAGGACCAATGAGCAGTTCTTC.